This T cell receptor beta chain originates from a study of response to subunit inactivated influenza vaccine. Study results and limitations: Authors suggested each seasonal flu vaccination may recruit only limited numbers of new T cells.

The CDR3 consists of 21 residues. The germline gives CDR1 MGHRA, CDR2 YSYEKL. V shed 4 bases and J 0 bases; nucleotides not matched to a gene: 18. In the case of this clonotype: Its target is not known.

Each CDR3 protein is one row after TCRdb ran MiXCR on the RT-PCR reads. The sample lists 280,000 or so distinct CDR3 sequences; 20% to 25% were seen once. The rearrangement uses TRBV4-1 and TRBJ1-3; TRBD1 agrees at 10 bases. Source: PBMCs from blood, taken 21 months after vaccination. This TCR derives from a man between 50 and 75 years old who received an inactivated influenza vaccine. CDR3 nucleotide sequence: TGCGCCAGCAGCCGTTGGGGAGCCGGGACAGGGGTCTTAAGCTCTGGAAACACCATATATTTT. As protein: CASSRWGAGTGVLSSGNTIYF.